This T cell receptor beta chain derives from a study of OX40 agonist ivuxolimab in advanced cancers. Regarding the study as a whole: More expanded clones were seen, on average, in CD8+ T cells than in CD4+.

Some clones are missing from TCRdb's copy, which holds only in-frame ones; the method was immunoSEQ multiplex PCR. Here the sample spans more than 50,000 clones, roughly three quarters being singletons. On this clone: Its target is unknown.

The source was CD4+ or CD8+ T cells sorted from blood, collected in a trial of the OX40 agonist ivuxolimab. This receptor was obtained from an adult with an advanced solid tumor such as melanoma, head and neck, liver or kidney cancer.

This CDR3 is CASSLVVREYEQFF. CDR3 nucleotides: TGTGCCAGCAGCTTAGTAGTTCGGGAGTATGAGCAGTTCTTC. The V call is TRBV7-2, the J call TRBJ2-1; tentatively, D is TRBD2 (6 bases). CDR1 and CDR2 (germline): SGHTA, FQGNSA. The CDR3 contains 14 residues. Trimming pared 1 base from V and 8 bases from J, leaving 12 bases between.